Below are 26 T cell receptor beta chains sequenced from a single sample in a study of T cells in narcolepsy. The assay was immunoSEQ multiplex PCR, and TCRdb's table has in-frame clones only and misses some. The repertoire holds roughly 38,000 clones, with around 85% as singletons. Sample: CD45RA- memory CD4+ T cells from PBMCs. The receptor source for this set is a human donor with narcolepsy.

This CDR3 is CASSRGTVEGQPQHF. The CDR3, as DNA: TGTGCCAGTAGTAGGGGGACAGTGGAGGGACAGCCCCAGCATTTT. The V gene is TRBV19, the J gene TRBJ1-5, with 7 bases identical to TRBD1. This CDR3 comprises 15 residues. Unmatched junction bases numbered 10, after V lost 4 bases and J lost 7 bases. Germline CDR1 reads LNHDA; CDR2 reads SQIVND (reference sequence).

The chain employs TRBV21-1 and TRBJ2-1. TRBV21-1 is termed a pseudogene. CDR3 length: 14 residues. CDR3 coding DNA: TGTGCCAGCGTGAAGAGGGGAAGATACAATGAGCAGTTCTTC. Protein: CASVKRGRYNEQFF.

This clone has a handful of counts. V usage is TRBV6-6 and J usage is TRBJ2-2; tentatively, D is TRBD1 (5 bases). V was cut by 2 bases and J by 0 bases, with 7 bases left in between. There are 15 residues in the CDR3. Germline CDR1 MNHNY, CDR2 SVGAGI (reference sequence). The chain's CDR3 is CASSYDSTNTGELFF. The CDR3 nucleotides are TGTGCCAGCAGTTACGACAGTACGAACACCGGGGAGCTGTTTTTT.

The chain recombines TRBV18 with TRBJ1-5; 10 bases align to TRBD1. After removal of 3 bases from V and 2 bases from J, the junction contained 10 bases not matched to a gene. The CDR3 loop spans 18 amino acids. Germline V gene lookup returns CDR1 KGHSH and CDR2 LQKENI. For the CDR3, the DNA is TGTGCCAGCTCACCTATCCGACAGGGGGCAGGGGGCAATCAGCCCCAGCATTTT. Translation gives CASSPIRQGAGGNQPQHF.

The chain uses TRBV11-3 and TRBJ2-2, with D uncertain. CDR3 size: 15 residues. V was trimmed by 1 base and J by 6 bases, leaving 12 bases between them. Germline assignment: CDR1 SGHNT and CDR2 YENEEA. The CDR3 bases are TGTGCCAGCAGCTTAGGTGATGTAATGTCCGGGGAGCTGTTTTTT. Protein: CASSLGDVMSGELFF.

V usage is TRBV2 and J usage is TRBJ2-2; 9 bases line up with TRBD2. The CDR3 has 17 amino acids. Germline assignment: CDR1 SNHLY and CDR2 FYNNEI. V trimming: 1 base; J trimming: 2 bases; junction bases outside the gene matches: 5. CDR3 in amino acids: CASSEGAGGINTGELFF. The CDR3 coding sequence is TGTGCCAGCAGTGAAGGAGCGGGGGGCATCAACACCGGGGAGCTGTTTTTT.

The CDR3 DNA reads as TGTGCCAGCAGCCGACCCCGGGGTAGCGGGGTCCAAGAGACCCAGTACTTC. It encodes CASSRPRGSGVQETQYF. The gene calls are TRBV7-2 and TRBJ2-5; 8 positions agree with TRBD2. Trimming cost V 5 bases and J 1 base; bases outside gene matches: 12. This CDR3 contains 17 residues. CDR1 and CDR2 (germline): SGHTA, FQGNSA.

The chain joins TRBV5-1 to TRBJ2-1, with D possibly matching TRBD1 (6 bases). The CDR3 contains 13 residues. Per germline, CDR1 SGHRS and CDR2 YFSETQ. The ends were cut back, 4 bases at V and 4 bases at J, with 9 bases in the middle. The CDR3 DNA is TGCGCCAGCAGCCCGGACAGTTACAATGAGCAGTTCTTC. The encoded protein is CASSPDSYNEQFF.

The CDR3 reads CASNGDAYNEQFF. CDR3 sequence (DNA): TGTGCCAGCAACGGGGACGCCTACAATGAGCAGTTCTTC. The chain joins TRBV2 to TRBJ2-1, with D perhaps TRBD1 or TRBD2 (5 bases each). V was cut by 7 bases and J by 2 bases, with 9 bases left in between. Germline-derived CDR1 and CDR2 are SNHLY and FYNNEI. This CDR3 comprises 13 residues.

The genes are TRBV5-6 and TRBJ1-2; TRBD1 matches at 9 bases. Losses at the gene ends were 6 bases for V and 4 bases for J; bases not matched to a gene: 10. CDR3 length: 15 amino acids. Germline loops: CDR1 SGHDT, CDR2 YYEEEE. CDR3 protein: CASTNTGGVLYGYTF. CDR3 bases: TGTGCCAGCACAAACACAGGGGGCGTTCTCTATGGCTACACCTTC.

This clone appeared a few times. V usage is TRBV7-2 and J usage is TRBJ1-3; tentative D call: TRBD1 (6 bases). V was shortened by 8 bases and J by 2 bases, with 16 bases between the two germline ends. The CDR3 consists of 15 residues. Germline V lookup: CDR1 SGHTA, CDR2 FQGNSA. The CDR3 region is CASGGGGFTGNTIYF. CDR3 nucleotides: TGTGCCAGCGGTGGAGGGGGGTTTACTGGAAACACCATATATTTT.

V and J are TRBV2 and TRBJ2-1; TRBD2 aligns across 10 bases. V lost 4 bases to trimming and J lost 7 bases; unmatched junction nucleotides: 4. This CDR3 is built from 14 residues. Germline assignment: CDR1 SNHLY and CDR2 FYNNEI. This CDR3 is CASSGTSGVNEQFF. The CDR3 DNA follows: TGTGCCAGCAGTGGAACTAGCGGGGTTAATGAGCAGTTCTTC.

V is TRBV28 and J is TRBJ2-3, with D perhaps matching TRBD1 (6 bases). This CDR3 comprises 13 residues. Germline V CDR1 and CDR2: MDHEN, SYDVKM. Trimming took off 3 bases at V and 11 bases at J, with 15 bases between the two ends. The CDR3 DNA sequence: TGTGCCAGCAGTTTCGGGGTGCCGGGACAGCAGTATTTT. This gives the protein CASSFGVPGQQYF.

As DNA, the CDR3 is TGTGCCAGCAGTTATCTTCGAGCGAAGGGGGATGAGCAGTTCTTC. Translation gives CASSYLRAKGDEQFF. This sequence joins TRBV6-6 and TRBJ2-1, with a weak D call TRBD1 (6 bases). Looked up from germline, CDR1 is MNHNY and CDR2 is SVGAGI (reference sequence). Trimming stripped 3 bases from V and 8 bases from J, with 17 bases between. This CDR3 is 15 amino acids long.

V usage is TRBV9 and J usage is TRBJ2-1, with D hard to call. This CDR3 has 15 amino acids. CDR1 SGDLS and CDR2 YYNGEE come from the germline V gene. With 2 bases removed from V and 8 bases from J, the gap between germline ends came to 17 bases. The CDR3 nucleotides read TGTGCCAGCAGCGTGGGAATTTTGGCCCCCCATGAGCAGTTCTTC. Protein product: CASSVGILAPHEQFF.

The chain has TRBV30 and TRBJ2-3; 8 bases align to TRBD1. The CDR3 runs to 14 residues. Germline trimming cut 3 bases from V and 0 bases from J; bases unmatched to any gene: 2. Germline lookup yields CDR1 GTSNPN and CDR2 SVGIG (reference sequence). The CDR3 here is CAWRGDRSTDTQYF. The CDR3 DNA follows: TGTGCCTGGAGGGGGGACAGGAGCACAGATACGCAGTATTTT.

The gene calls are TRBV9 and TRBJ2-1; TRBD2 matches 8 bases. After removal of 0 bases from V and 8 bases from J, the junction contained 4 bases not matched to a gene. The CDR3 totals 14 residues. The germline gives CDR1 SGDLS, CDR2 YYNGEE. CDR3 sequence: CASSVVMTSDEQFF. CDR3 nucleotides: TGTGCCAGCAGCGTAGTTATGACTAGCGATGAGCAGTTCTTC.

The rearrangement links TRBV28 to TRBJ2-5; no clear D gene. The germline V gene has CDR1 MDHEN and CDR2 SYDVKM. V shed 6 bases and J shed 5 bases, with 13 bases lying between them. The CDR3 extends over 13 amino acids. The CDR3 DNA reads as TGTGCCAGCAGGGTATGGGGTTTGGAGACCCAGTACTTC. Its translation: CASRVWGLETQYF.

V is TRBV7-2 and J is TRBJ1-6, with no clear D. The length of the CDR3 is 14 residues. Germline CDR1 and CDR2: SGHTA and FQGNSA. With 3 bases removed from V and 4 bases from J, the gap between germline ends came to 7 bases. This chain's CDR3 is CASSFPGYNSPLHF. The CDR3 DNA is TGTGCCAGCAGCTTTCCGGGTTATAATTCACCCCTCCACTTT. Full variable domain (rest looked up from reference TRBV7-2 and TRBJ1-6): GAGVSQSPSNKVTEKGKDVELRCDPISGHTALYWYRQSLGQGLEFLIYFQGNSAPDKSGLPSDRFSAERTGGSVSTLTIQRTQQEDSAVYLCASSFPGYNSPLHFGNGTRLTVT.

The chain employs TRBV19 and TRBJ2-7, with D uncertain. There are 13 residues in the CDR3. Germline V lookup: CDR1 LNHDA, CDR2 SQIVND (reference sequence). V dropped 4 bases and J dropped 6 bases, with 13 bases sitting between them. Here the CDR3 reads CASSTLGMVEQYF. In DNA, the CDR3 is TGTGCCAGTAGTACGCTGGGCATGGTCGAGCAGTACTTC.

The rearrangement uses TRBV7-9 and TRBJ1-1; D remains unclear. The germline V gene has CDR1 SEHNR and CDR2 FQNEAQ (reference sequence). V was pared by 4 bases and J by 1 base, with 10 bases between. This CDR3 spans 14 amino acids. This chain's CDR3 is CASSYGPSNTEAFF. The CDR3, as DNA: TGTGCCAGCAGCTACGGGCCCTCGAACACTGAAGCTTTCTTT. The entire variable domain, with the rest obtained from reference TRBV7-9 and TRBJ1-1, is as follows: DTGVSQNPRHKITKRGQNVTFRCDPISEHNRLYWYRQTLGQGPEFLTYFQNEAQLEKSRLLSDRFSAERPKGSFSTLEIQRTEQGDSAMYLCASSYGPSNTEAFFGQGTRLTVV.

V and J are TRBV5-1 and TRBJ2-3; D may be TRBD1 (7 bases). The length of the CDR3 is 15 residues. Trimming took off 2 bases at V and 3 bases at J, with 13 bases between the two ends. Germline values: CDR1 SGHRS, CDR2 YFSETQ. The DNA of the CDR3 is TGCGCCAGCAGCTTTGGAGGGGGCCAGACAGATACGCAGTATTTT. Residues: CASSFGGGQTDTQYF.

This clone is a singleton in its sample. The rearrangement links TRBV5-1 to TRBJ2-1; 11 bases are shared with TRBD2. V shed 2 bases, J shed 5 bases, and the junction held 0 bases outside the gene matches. The germline V gene has CDR1 SGHRS and CDR2 YFSETQ. This CDR3 has 14 residues. The CDR3 loop reads CASSFSGGDNEQFF. In DNA form, the CDR3 reads TGCGCCAGCAGCTTTAGCGGGGGGGACAATGAGCAGTTCTTC.

This clone has only a few counts. The chain carries TRBV19 and TRBJ2-7; 8 bases are a match to TRBD2. Looked up from germline, CDR1 is LNHDA and CDR2 is SQIVND (reference sequence). This CDR3 spans 12 amino acids. V dropped 9 bases and J dropped 2; count of bases not matched to a gene: 3. CDR3 sequence (DNA): TGTGCCAGGGCGGGGGGCGCCTACGAGCAGTACTTC. Translating it yields CARAGGAYEQYF. Using reference TRBV19 and TRBJ2-7 for the parts outside the CDR3, the full variable domain is DGGITQSPKYLFRKEGQNVTLSCEQNLNHDAMYWYRQDPGQGLRLIYYSQIVNDFQKGDIAEGYSVSREKKESFPLTVTSAQKNPTAFYLCARAGGAYEQYFGPGTRLTVT.

The chain uses TRBV15 and TRBJ1-2; TRBD1 might be the D (6 bases). Trimming took off 0 bases at V and 7 bases at J, with 18 bases between the two ends. The CDR3 covers 16 residues. In germline, CDR1 is LNHNV, CDR2 YYDKDF (reference sequence). CDR3 amino acids: CATSREGGALRAGYTF. DNA for the CDR3: TGTGCCACCAGCAGAGAGGGGGGGGCACTGAGGGCTGGCTACACCTTC.

This chain joins TRBV5-4 and TRBJ1-1, with TRBD1 matching 8 bases. This CDR3 has 14 residues. Germline V gene lookup returns CDR1 SGHNT and CDR2 YYREEE (reference sequence). Trimming took 4 bases from V and 8 from J; bases not matched to a gene: 10. CDR3 residues: CASSPQPTGGEAFF. For the CDR3, the DNA is TGTGCCAGCAGCCCTCAACCTACAGGGGGAGAAGCTTTCTTT.